This entry is about one TCR beta chain. The data were obtained in a study of technical replicates of blood from a few donors. The CDR3 sequence is 16 residues long. V gave up 3 bases and J gave up 5 bases, with 18 bases separating them. Germline lookup yields CDR1 SNHLY and CDR2 FYNNEI. Clones were sequenced by immunoSEQ multiplex PCR, and TCRdb holds only the in-frame ones, with some missing. This sample has 9,500 to 15,000 clones; approximately 95% occur once, and the top ten carry approximately 6%. The clonotype was recovered from a human donor in good health. The sample taken for sequencing was PBMCs. The rearrangement uses TRBV2 and TRBJ2-3; TRBD2 might be the D (6 bases). The CDR3, as DNA: TGTGCCAGCAGTGAGGTCGGGAGTCGTTTTGGAGATACGCAGTATTTT. Its protein is CASSEVGSRFGDTQYF.